This T cell receptor beta chain stems from a study of post-analysis software for immune sequencing data. Study findings and constraints: Comparison with controls showed significantly lower normalized Chao1 diversity in multiple sclerosis patients.

About this clonotype: Its antigen remains unknown. One end of the junction fails to match germline, which may point to a read error.

Incorporated into the TCR beta cDNA libraries were unique molecular identifiers, which served to reduce PCR and sequencing biases. TCRdb fed the PCR reads into MiXCR, producing one record per CDR3 protein. The sample includes hundreds of thousands of distinct CDR3 sequences, about 40% of them seen just once. Sequenced sample: blood. The sequence came from a girl under 18 with multiple sclerosis.

The CDR3 bases are TGCGCCAGCAGCCAGACGGAGGGACATACGAAGTATTTT. Translation gives CASSQTEGHTKYF. The V call is TRBV4-1, the J call TRBJ2-3; D is perhaps TRBD1 or TRBD2 (6 bases each). CDR3 size: 13 residues. The V gene's germline CDR1 is MGHRA and CDR2 YSYEKL.